These 28 T cell receptor beta chains were sequenced from one sample in a study of molecular identifiers for immune sequencing clone quantification (dated by TCRdb to 2017 to 2018). Libraries were built with PCR. The instrument was an Illumina HiSeq 4000. TCRdb trimmed the raw reads at Q25, called clones with MiXCR and kept productive beta chains. Entries that share a CDR3 protein sequence are merged under the most common genes and DNA. The sample table holds about 640,000 distinct CDR3 sequences, of which 20% were seen once. 0.7% to 1% of the sample lies in the top ten. Input material: naive CD8+ T cells from blood, with Jurkat cell RNA spiked in. Sample cell subset or site, as interpreted from the label and publication: FACS-sorted CD8+CD4-CCR7+CD45RA+ naive T cells. Receptors originate from a human donor in good health. Some libraries in this study had Jurkat cell RNA spiked in.

The chain joins TRBV7-6 to TRBJ2-7; 8 bases are a match to TRBD1. After removal of 1 base from V and 3 bases from J, the junction contained 5 bases not matched to a gene. Germline CDR1 and CDR2: SGHVS and FNYEAQ. CDR3 length: 15 residues. The CDR3 sequence is CASSLDPGQVYEQYF. CDR3 nucleotides: TGTGCCAGCAGCTTAGACCCGGGACAGGTCTACGAGCAGTACTTC.

In its sample, this clonotype was seen many times. The CDR3 DNA follows: TGCAGTGCTAGAATATCAGGGGGCTACGAGCAGTACTTC. As protein: CSARISGGYEQYF. The chain employs TRBV20-1 and TRBJ2-7; TRBD1 matches 7 bases. J gave up 3 bases and V 2 bases, and 4 bases lay outside the gene matches. CDR3 length: 13 residues. CDR1 and CDR2 (germline): DFQATT, SNEGSKA (reference sequence).

This clonotype was counted many times. This sequence joins TRBV28 and TRBJ2-3; no firm D call. The CDR3 is 14 residues long. Germline V gives CDR1 MDHEN, CDR2 SYDVKM. V was clipped by 5 bases and J by 2 bases, with 11 bases between them. CDR3 coding DNA: TGTGCCAGCAGTGTGAGGCGACACACAGATACGCAGTATTTT. The encoded protein is CASSVRRHTDTQYF. Full variable domain (remainder filled in from reference TRBV28 and TRBJ2-3): DVKVTQSSRYLVKRTGEKVFLECVQDMDHENMFWYRQDPGLGLRLIYFSYDVKMKEKGDIPEGYSVSREKKERFSLILESASTNQTSMYLCASSVRRHTDTQYFGPGTRLTVL.

There are many counts of this clonotype. This sequence joins TRBV7-9 and TRBJ1-1, with TRBD1 matching over 7 bases. V gave up 7 bases and J gave up 7 bases; unmatched junction bases: 9. CDR3 length: 13 amino acids. In germline, CDR1 is SEHNR, CDR2 FQNEAQ (reference sequence). CDR3 residues: CASNSDRTDEAFF. In DNA form, the CDR3 reads TGTGCCAGCAACTCGGACAGGACTGATGAAGCTTTCTTT. The complete variable domain, with remaining parts taken from reference TRBV7-9 and TRBJ1-1, reads DTGVSQNPRHKITKRGQNVTFRCDPISEHNRLYWYRQTLGQGPEFLTYFQNEAQLEKSRLLSDRFSAERPKGSFSTLEIQRTEQGDSAMYLCASNSDRTDEAFFGQGTRLTVV.

The CDR3 is CASSSGELRGEQYF. DNA of the CDR3: TGTGCCAGCAGCTCGGGGGAACTAAGGGGCGAGCAGTACTTC. The chain combines TRBV7-6 with TRBJ2-7; possible D gene TRBD2, 6 bases. This CDR3 contains 14 residues. From germline, CDR1 is SGHVS and CDR2 FNYEAQ. V was shortened by 4 bases and J by 6 bases, with 16 bases between the two germline ends.

This clonotype was seen only once. Just one base apart from a much larger clone, this may be a read error. The CDR3, as DNA: TGTGCCACCAGTGTCACAGGGGAAACAGGTACGCAGTATTTT. Its translation: CATSVTGETGTQYF. The V call is TRBV24-1, the J call TRBJ2-3; 7 bases match TRBD1. The CDR3 is made up of 14 amino acids. The germline CDR1 and CDR2 sequences are KGHDR and SFDVKD.

A word on this clonotype: It may be a read error: a sequence one base away is much more abundant. This chain connects TRBV5-3 to TRBJ2-7, with 7 bases matching TRBD1. TRBV5-3 is assigned to the ORF class and has an uncertain function. CDR3 length: 13 residues. V lost 10 bases to trimming and J lost 4 bases; unmatched junction nucleotides: 11. The CDR3 spells CAGSLQGEYEQYF. The CDR3 DNA is TGTGCCGGCAGCTTGCAGGGGGAGTACGAGCAGTACTTC.

A few counts support this clonotype. A read error may account for a junction end that differs from germline. The chain employs TRBV28 and TRBJ2-5; 7 nucleotides agree with TRBD1. Germline CDR1 is MDHEN and CDR2 is SYDVKM. The CDR3 is 13 amino acids. The CDR3 protein is CASRRDSQGTQYF. CDR3 DNA: TGTGCCAGCAGACGGGACAGCCAAGGGACCCAGTACTTC.

This clonotype was counted at least ten times. The rearrangement joins TRBV19 to TRBJ2-7; 10 nucleotides match TRBD2. The germline V gene encodes CDR1 LNHDA and CDR2 SQIVND (reference sequence). The CDR3 covers 13 residues. J lost 7 bases, V lost 9 bases, and 9 bases had no gene match. CDR3 protein: CASSAGGGGEQYF. The CDR3 coding sequence is TGTGCCAGCTCAGCGGGAGGGGGAGGTGAGCAGTACTTC.

In the case of this clonotype: This sequence may be a read error, since a much larger clone differs from it by one base. This rearrangement joins TRBV27 to TRBJ2-2; unclear D gene. Germline assignment: CDR1 MNHEY and CDR2 SMNVEV (reference sequence). V lost 7 bases and J 5 bases, leaving 20 bases between the germline ends. The CDR3 has 16 amino acids. The CDR3 spells CASTYVTVWETGELFF. The CDR3 DNA reads TGTGCCAGCACCTACGTCACCGTCTGGGAAACCGGGGAGCTGTTTTTT.

This clonotype was seen ten or more times. The chain employs TRBV12-3 or TRBV12-4 and TRBJ2-7; no firm D call. V lost 6 bases, J lost 2 bases, and 8 bases lay in between. The CDR3 extends over 12 amino acids. The CDR3 nucleotides read TGTGCCAGCAGCTTCGGCCCCTACGAGCAGTACTTC. Amino acids: CASSFGPYEQYF.

This clonotype appeared many times. This chain links TRBV6-5 with TRBJ1-4; TRBD1 agrees at 7 bases. Germline CDR1 is MNHEY and CDR2 is SVGAGI. The CDR3 contains 16 residues. V lost 2 bases and J lost 3; bases outside the gene matches: 6. The CDR3 DNA reads as TGTGCCAGCAGTTACACAGGGGTTCTGGCTAATGAAAAACTGTTTTTT. Translation gives CASSYTGVLANEKLFF.

As to this clonotype: The junction and the germline gene differ at one end; a read error may be behind it. The chain is built from TRBV11-2 and TRBJ1-4; TRBD1 might be the D (6 bases). The germline gives CDR1 SGHAT, CDR2 FQNNGV. The CDR3 contains 16 residues. The CDR3 DNA is TGTGTCAGCAGCTCCCGTATGGGAGAGGGGGATGAAAAACTGTTTTTT. This gives the protein CVSSSRMGEGDEKLFF.

This clonotype has at least ten counts. The genes are TRBV19 and TRBJ1-5; D call uncertain. V was pared by 6 bases and J by 6 bases, with 9 bases between. Germline V CDR1 and CDR2: LNHDA, SQIVND (reference sequence). The CDR3 has 12 residues. In DNA, the CDR3 is TGTGCCAGTAGGGTAGGGTTTCAGCCCCAGCATTTT. It yields the protein CASRVGFQPQHF. Combining the CDR3 with reference TRBV19 and TRBJ1-5 gives the whole variable domain DGGITQSPKYLFRKEGQNVTLSCEQNLNHDAMYWYRQDPGQGLRLIYYSQIVNDFQKGDIAEGYSVSREKKESFPLTVTSAQKNPTAFYLCASRVGFQPQHFGDGTRLSIL.

A word on this clonotype: A much larger clonotype is one base distant, so this may be a read error. The chain recombines TRBV4-1 with TRBJ2-2; maybe TRBD1 (6 bases). Germline-derived CDR1 and CDR2 are MGHRA and YSYEKL. The CDR3 contains 15 residues. DNA for the CDR3: TGCGCCAGCAGCCCAGGAGCTTGGGACACCGGGGAGCTGATTTTT. Protein sequence: CASSPGAWDTGELIF.

This clonotype was seen a few times. V gene TRBV27 combines with J gene TRBJ1-4, with 7 bases matching TRBD1. Germline values: CDR1 MNHEY, CDR2 SMNVEV (reference sequence). The CDR3 extends over 17 amino acids. The V gene end was trimmed by 0 bases and the J gene end by 1 base; junction bases not matched to a gene: 5. In DNA, the CDR3 is TGTGCCAGCAGTTTATCGACAGGGAGGTTAACTAATGAAAAACTGTTTTTT. Its translation: CASSLSTGRLTNEKLFF. Looking up the rest from reference TRBV27 and TRBJ1-4 gives the full variable domain: EAQVTQNPRYLITVTGKKLTVTCSQNMNHEYMSWYRQDPGLGLRQIYYSMNVEVTDKGDVPEGYKVSRKEKRNFPLILESPSPNQTSLYFCASSLSTGRLTNEKLFFGSGTQLSVL.

This clonotype was seen a handful of times. This chain joins TRBV6-5 and TRBJ2-7; D may be TRBD2 (5 bases). CDR3 length: 13 amino acids. V dropped 8 bases and J dropped 4 bases, with 15 bases sitting between them. Germline V gives CDR1 MNHEY, CDR2 SVGAGI. Here the CDR3 reads CASGPDGGYEQYF. CDR3 nucleotide sequence: TGTGCCAGCGGCCCCGATGGAGGTTACGAGCAGTACTTC.

This clonotype appeared a few times. With a much larger clone just one base away, this may be a read error. The rearrangement joins TRBV10-3 to TRBJ1-1, with D tentatively TRBD1 (5 bases). Looked up from germline, CDR1 is ENHRY and CDR2 is SYGVKD. The V end lost 4 bases, the J end lost 7 bases, and 16 bases lay between the germline ends. The CDR3 extends over 14 amino acids. The CDR3 here is CAISGIWGGDEAFF. The CDR3 bases are TGTGCCATCAGTGGGATCTGGGGGGGAGATGAAGCTTTCTTT.

This clonotype showed up many times. V is TRBV6-5 and J is TRBJ2-7, with D unclear. The CDR3 consists of 12 residues. V was clipped by 6 bases and J by 6 bases, with 12 bases between them. Germline V gives CDR1 MNHEY, CDR2 SVGAGI. The CDR3 coding sequence is TGTGCCAGCAGCTCATTGGACCTCGAGCAGTACTTC. This gives the protein CASSSLDLEQYF.

This clonotype was seen at least ten times. The chain combines TRBV20-1 with TRBJ1-2, with D perhaps matching TRBD1 (6 bases). The CDR3 consists of 13 residues. CDR1 and CDR2 (germline): DFQATT, SNEGSKA (reference sequence). Trimming took 2 bases from V and 5 from J, leaving 12 bases between them. CDR3 sequence reads: CSARTKQGYGYTF. The CDR3 nucleotides read TGCAGTGCTAGAACCAAACAGGGTTATGGCTACACCTTC.

Ten or more counts support this clonotype. The chain combines TRBV15 with TRBJ2-1; tentatively, D is TRBD2 (5 bases). Looked up from germline, CDR1 is LNHNV and CDR2 is YYDKDF (reference sequence). The CDR3 runs 16 residues. V dropped 4 bases and J dropped 3 bases, with 16 bases sitting between them. CDR3 sequence reads: CATSTHVLVGYNEQFF. CDR3 in DNA: TGTGCCACCAGCACCCATGTACTAGTGGGCTACAATGAGCAGTTCTTC.

This clonotype was recorded many times. The rearrangement uses TRBV6-6 and TRBJ1-2; a possible D gene is TRBD1 (6 bases). The CDR3 has 15 residues. CDR1 and CDR2 from the germline V gene are MNHNY and SVGAGI (reference sequence). Trimming shortened V by 2 bases and J by 8 bases, and 18 bases separated the two germline ends. This CDR3 is CASSYDRNQLGGYTF. The CDR3 coding sequence is TGTGCCAGCAGTTACGACAGGAACCAGTTAGGGGGCTACACCTTC.

This clonotype has only a few counts. This chain uses TRBV20-1 with TRBJ1-2; D is undetermined. V lost 5 bases and J lost 2, with 15 bases in between. CDR1 and CDR2 from the germline V gene are DFQATT and SNEGSKA (reference sequence). This CDR3 is built from 14 residues. Written as DNA, the CDR3 is TGCAGTGCTTACCTCGACGTTCTAAACTATGGCTACACCTTC. This translates into CSAYLDVLNYGYTF.

A note on this clonotype: This may come from a read error, since a much larger clone is one base off. The chain combines TRBV19 with TRBJ1-1, with 8 positions matching TRBD1. V was clipped by 6 bases and J by 0 bases; unmatched bases: 6. This CDR3 contains 15 residues. The germline V gene has CDR1 LNHDA and CDR2 SQIVND (reference sequence). CDR3 nucleotides: TGTGCCAGTAGAATCCAGGGGGCCGTGAACACTGAAGCTTTCTTT. Protein sequence: CASRIQGAVNTEAFF.

This clonotype was detected a few times. The V and J genes are TRBV9 and TRBJ2-7, with 9 bases lining up with TRBD1. This CDR3 comprises 14 residues. CDR1 and CDR2 from the germline V gene are SGDLS and YYNGEE. Trimming at V came to 2 bases and at J to 7 bases, leaving 7 bases not matched to a gene. This chain's CDR3 is CASSVGQGFGEQYF. In nucleotides, the CDR3 is TGTGCCAGCAGCGTCGGACAGGGGTTCGGAGAGCAGTACTTC.

On this clonotype: The junction and the germline gene differ at one end; a read error may be behind it. The rearrangement uses TRBV7-9 and TRBJ1-2, with unresolved D. This CDR3 spans 16 amino acids. Germline V CDR1 and CDR2: SEHNR, FQNEAQ (reference sequence). The CDR3 DNA sequence: TGTGCCAGCAGCTTCTTAATCGTCGGAACTAACTATGACTACACCTTC. The encoded protein is CASSFLIVGTNYDYTF.

This clonotype was counted ten times or more. The V and J genes are TRBV27 and TRBJ1-1; TRBD1 aligns across 11 bases. Germline loops: CDR1 MNHEY, CDR2 SMNVEV (reference sequence). V dropped 5 bases and J dropped 4; count of bases not matched to a gene: 6. The CDR3 has 15 amino acids. The CDR3 sequence is CASSPDRGPSTEAFF. The CDR3 DNA reads TGTGCCAGCAGTCCGGACAGGGGGCCTAGCACTGAAGCTTTCTTT.

Written as DNA, the CDR3 is TGTGCCAGCAGCCCAACGGACACCTCCTACGAGCAGTACTTC. Protein sequence: CASSPTDTSYEQYF. The rearrangement uses TRBV5-4 and TRBJ2-7, with D perhaps TRBD1 (5 bases). CDR3 length: 14 amino acids. Germline V gives CDR1 SGHNT, CDR2 YYREEE (reference sequence). The ends were cut back, 4 bases at V and 0 bases at J, with 11 bases in the middle. The whole variable domain, remainder taken from reference TRBV5-4 and TRBJ2-7, is ETGVTQSPTHLIKTRGQQVTLRCSSQSGHNTVSWYQQALGQGPQFIFQYYREEENGRGNFPPRFSGLQFPNYSSELNVNALELDDSALYLCASSPTDTSYEQYFGPGTRLTVT.